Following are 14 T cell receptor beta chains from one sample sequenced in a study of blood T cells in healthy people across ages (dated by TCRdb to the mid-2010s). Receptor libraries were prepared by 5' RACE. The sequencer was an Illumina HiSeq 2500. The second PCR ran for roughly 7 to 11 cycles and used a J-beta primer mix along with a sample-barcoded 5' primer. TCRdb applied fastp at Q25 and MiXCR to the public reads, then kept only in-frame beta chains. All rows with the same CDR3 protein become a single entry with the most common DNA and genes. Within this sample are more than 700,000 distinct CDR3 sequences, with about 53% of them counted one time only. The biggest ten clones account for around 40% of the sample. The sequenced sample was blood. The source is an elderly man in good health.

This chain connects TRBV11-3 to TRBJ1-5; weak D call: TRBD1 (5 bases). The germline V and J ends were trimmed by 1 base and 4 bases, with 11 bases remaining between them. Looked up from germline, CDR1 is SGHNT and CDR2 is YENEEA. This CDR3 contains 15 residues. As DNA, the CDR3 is TGTGCCAGCAGCTTAGCAGGCAGGGTGAATCAGCCCCAGCATTTT. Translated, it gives CASSLAGRVNQPQHF.

The CDR3: CSVREGSLGADTQYF. Written as DNA, the CDR3 is TGCAGCGTTAGAGAAGGTTCGCTCGGTGCAGATACGCAGTATTTT. This chain joins TRBV29-1 and TRBJ2-3, with D hard to call. CDR3 length equals 15 residues. V lost 5 bases to trimming and J lost 4 bases, with 19 bases between them. Germline CDR1 is SQVTM and CDR2 is ANQGSEA.

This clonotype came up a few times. Here the CDR3 DNA reads TGCAGCGTTGAAGATCGGGGGAGGGGAAGTGGCTACACCTTC. Translation gives CSVEDRGRGSGYTF. The chain uses TRBV29-1 and TRBJ1-2; D perhaps matches TRBD1 (5 bases). The CDR3 is 14 residues long. Germline V gene lookup returns CDR1 SQVTM and CDR2 ANQGSEA. V was pared by 0 bases and J by 7 bases, with 15 bases between. Drawing the rest from reference TRBV29-1 and TRBJ1-2, the complete variable domain is SAVISQKPSRDICQRGTSLTIQCQVDSQVTMMFWYRQQPGQSLTLIATANQGSEATYESGFVIDKFPISRPNLTFSTLTVSNMSPEDSSIYLCSVEDRGRGSGYTFGSGTRLTVV.

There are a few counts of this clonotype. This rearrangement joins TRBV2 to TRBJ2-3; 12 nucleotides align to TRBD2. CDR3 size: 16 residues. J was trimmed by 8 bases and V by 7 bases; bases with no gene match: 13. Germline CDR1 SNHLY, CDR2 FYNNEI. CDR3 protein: CASNERTSGASGTQYF. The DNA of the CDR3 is TGTGCCAGCAACGAACGGACTAGCGGGGCCTCGGGTACGCAGTATTTT.

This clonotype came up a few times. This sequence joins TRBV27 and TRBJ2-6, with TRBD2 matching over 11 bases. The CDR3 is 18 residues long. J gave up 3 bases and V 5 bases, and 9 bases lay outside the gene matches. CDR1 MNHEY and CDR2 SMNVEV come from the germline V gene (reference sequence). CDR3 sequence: CASSPRSGRGRGANVLTF. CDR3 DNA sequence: TGTGCCAGCAGTCCCCGTAGCGGGAGGGGACGTGGGGCCAACGTCCTGACTTTC.

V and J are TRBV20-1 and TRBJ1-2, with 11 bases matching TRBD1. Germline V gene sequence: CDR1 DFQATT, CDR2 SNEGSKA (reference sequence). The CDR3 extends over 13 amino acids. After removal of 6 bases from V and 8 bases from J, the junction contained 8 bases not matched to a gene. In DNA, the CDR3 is TGCAGTGCCTGGGACAGGGGGGAGTGGGGCTACACCTTC. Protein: CSAWDRGEWGYTF.

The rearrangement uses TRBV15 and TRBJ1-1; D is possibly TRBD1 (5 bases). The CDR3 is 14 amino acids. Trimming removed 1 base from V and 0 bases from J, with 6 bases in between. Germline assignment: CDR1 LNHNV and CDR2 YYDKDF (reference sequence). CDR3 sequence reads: CATSRGGVNTEAFF. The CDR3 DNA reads TGTGCCACCAGCAGAGGGGGGGTGAACACTGAAGCTTTCTTT.

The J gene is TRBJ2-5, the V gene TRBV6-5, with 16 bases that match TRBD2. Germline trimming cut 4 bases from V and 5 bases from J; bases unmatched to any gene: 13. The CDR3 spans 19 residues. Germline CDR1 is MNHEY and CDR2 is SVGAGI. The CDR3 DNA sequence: TGTGCCAGCAGTTCCTCCGGGACTAGCGGGAGGGCCCTCCGGGAGACCCAGTACTTC. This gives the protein CASSSSGTSGRALRETQYF.

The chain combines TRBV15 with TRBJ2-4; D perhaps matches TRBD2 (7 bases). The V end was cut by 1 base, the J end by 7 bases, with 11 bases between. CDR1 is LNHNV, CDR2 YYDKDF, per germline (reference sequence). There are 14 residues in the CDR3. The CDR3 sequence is CATSRAGGTNIQYF. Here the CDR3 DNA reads TGTGCCACCAGCAGAGCGGGGGGCACGAACATTCAGTACTTC.

CDR3 in amino acids: CSAGPAGQNNEQFF. DNA of the CDR3: TGCAGTGCCGGCCCGGCGGGACAGAACAATGAGCAGTTCTTC. The chain joins TRBV20-1 to TRBJ2-1; a weak D match, TRBD1 (7 bases). Germline CDR1 is DFQATT and CDR2 is SNEGSKA (reference sequence). Trimming left V 6 bases short and J 5 bases short, with 17 bases between. The CDR3 totals 14 residues.

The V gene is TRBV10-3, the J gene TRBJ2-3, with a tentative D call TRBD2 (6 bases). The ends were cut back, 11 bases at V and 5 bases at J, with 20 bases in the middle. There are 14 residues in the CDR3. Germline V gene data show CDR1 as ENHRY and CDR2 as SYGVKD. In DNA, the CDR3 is TGTGCCGTCGGGAGCGCCAGGAGGGTAGATACGCAGTATTTT. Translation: CAVGSARRVDTQYF.

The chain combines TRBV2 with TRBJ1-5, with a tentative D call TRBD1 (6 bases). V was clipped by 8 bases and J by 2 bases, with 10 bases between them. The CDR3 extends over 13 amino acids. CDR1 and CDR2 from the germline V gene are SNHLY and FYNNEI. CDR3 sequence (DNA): TGTGCCAGCGGGGGCCGCGGCAATCAGCCCCAGCATTTT. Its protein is CASGGRGNQPQHF.

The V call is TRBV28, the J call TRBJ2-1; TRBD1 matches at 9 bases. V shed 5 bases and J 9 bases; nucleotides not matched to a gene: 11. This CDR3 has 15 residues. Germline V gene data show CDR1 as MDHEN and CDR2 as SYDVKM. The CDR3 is CASSKQGASLREQFF. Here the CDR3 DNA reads TGTGCCAGCAGTAAACAGGGGGCCTCTCTCCGTGAGCAGTTCTTC.

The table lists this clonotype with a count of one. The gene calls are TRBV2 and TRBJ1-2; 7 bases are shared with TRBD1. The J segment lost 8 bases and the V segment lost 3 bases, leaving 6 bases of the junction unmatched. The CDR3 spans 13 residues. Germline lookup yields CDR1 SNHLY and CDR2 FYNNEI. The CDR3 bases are TGTGCCAGCAGTGAGATCCAGGGGGTAGGCTACACCTTC. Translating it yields CASSEIQGVGYTF.